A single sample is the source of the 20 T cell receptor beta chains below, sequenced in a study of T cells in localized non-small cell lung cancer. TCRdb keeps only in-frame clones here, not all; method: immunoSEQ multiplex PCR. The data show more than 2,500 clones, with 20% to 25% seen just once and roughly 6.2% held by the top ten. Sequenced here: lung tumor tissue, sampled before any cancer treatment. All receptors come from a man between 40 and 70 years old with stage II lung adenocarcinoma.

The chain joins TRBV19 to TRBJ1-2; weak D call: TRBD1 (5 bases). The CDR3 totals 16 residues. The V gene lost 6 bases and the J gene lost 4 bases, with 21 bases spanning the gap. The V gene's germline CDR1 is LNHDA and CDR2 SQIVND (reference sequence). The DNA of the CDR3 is TGTGCCAGTAGCCCGGGGGGGGAACAAGGGTTCTATGGCTACACCTTC. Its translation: CASSPGGEQGFYGYTF.

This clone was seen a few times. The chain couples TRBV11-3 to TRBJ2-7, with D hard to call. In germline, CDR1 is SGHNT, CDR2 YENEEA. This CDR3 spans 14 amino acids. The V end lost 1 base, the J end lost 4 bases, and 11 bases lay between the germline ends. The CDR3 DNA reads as TGTGCCAGCAGCTTAGGGAACCGACCATACGAGCAGTACTTC. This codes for CASSLGNRPYEQYF.

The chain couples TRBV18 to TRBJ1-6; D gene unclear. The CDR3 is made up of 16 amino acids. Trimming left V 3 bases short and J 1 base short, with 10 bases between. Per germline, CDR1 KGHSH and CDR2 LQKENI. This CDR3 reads CASSPISGSYNSPLHF. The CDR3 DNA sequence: TGTGCCAGCTCACCGATTTCTGGGTCCTATAATTCACCCCTCCACTTT.

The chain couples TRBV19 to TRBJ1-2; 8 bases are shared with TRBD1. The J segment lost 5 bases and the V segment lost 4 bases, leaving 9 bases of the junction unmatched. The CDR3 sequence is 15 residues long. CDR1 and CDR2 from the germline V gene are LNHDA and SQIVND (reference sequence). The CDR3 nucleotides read TGTGCCAGTAGTAACTCCGGACAGGGAATTTATGGCTACACCTTC. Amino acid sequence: CASSNSGQGIYGYTF. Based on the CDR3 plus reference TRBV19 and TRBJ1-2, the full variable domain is DGGITQSPKYLFRKEGQNVTLSCEQNLNHDAMYWYRQDPGQGLRLIYYSQIVNDFQKGDIAEGYSVSREKKESFPLTVTSAQKNPTAFYLCASSNSGQGIYGYTFGSGTRLTVV.

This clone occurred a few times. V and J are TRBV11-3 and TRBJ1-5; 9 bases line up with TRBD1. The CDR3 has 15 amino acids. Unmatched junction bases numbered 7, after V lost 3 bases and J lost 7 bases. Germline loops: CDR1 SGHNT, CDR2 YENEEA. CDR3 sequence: CASSLGTGQGQPQHF. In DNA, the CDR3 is TGTGCCAGCAGCTTGGGGACAGGGCAAGGGCAGCCCCAGCATTTT.

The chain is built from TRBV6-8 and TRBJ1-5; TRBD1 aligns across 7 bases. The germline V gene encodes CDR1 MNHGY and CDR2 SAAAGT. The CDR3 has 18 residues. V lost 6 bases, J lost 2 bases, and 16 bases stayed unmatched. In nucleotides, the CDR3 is TGTGCCAGCAGCTGGGACAGTGACCTTCATAAGGGCAATCAGCCCCAGCATTTT. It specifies CASSWDSDLHKGNQPQHF.

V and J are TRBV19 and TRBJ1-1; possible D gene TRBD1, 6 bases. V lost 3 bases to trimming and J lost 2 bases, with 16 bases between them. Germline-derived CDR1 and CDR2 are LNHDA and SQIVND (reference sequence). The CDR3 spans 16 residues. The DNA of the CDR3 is TGTGCCAGTAGTATCTTCGCACAGGGAGGTAACACTGAAGCTTTCTTT. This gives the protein CASSIFAQGGNTEAFF.

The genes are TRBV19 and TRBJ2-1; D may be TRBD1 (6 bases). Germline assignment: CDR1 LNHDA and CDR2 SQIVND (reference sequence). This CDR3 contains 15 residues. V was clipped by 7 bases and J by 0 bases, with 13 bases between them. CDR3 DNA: TGTGCCAGTACCCTCGACAGGAGCTCCTACAATGAGCAGTTCTTC. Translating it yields CASTLDRSSYNEQFF.

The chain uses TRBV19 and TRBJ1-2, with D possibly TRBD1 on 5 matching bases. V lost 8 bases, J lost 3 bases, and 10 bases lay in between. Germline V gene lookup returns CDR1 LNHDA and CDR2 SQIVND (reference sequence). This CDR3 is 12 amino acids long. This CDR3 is CASRGEDYGYTF. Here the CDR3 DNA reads TGTGCCAGTCGGGGCGAGGACTATGGCTACACCTTC.

Here the CDR3 reads CASSPFGGVYEQYF. DNA of the CDR3: TGCGCCAGCAGTCCCTTCGGCGGAGTCTACGAGCAGTACTTC. The rearrangement uses TRBV23-1 and TRBJ2-7; no clear D. TRBV23-1 is treated as an ORF (open reading frame) with a function not yet certain. V lost 4 bases, J lost 3 bases, and 13 bases lay in between. The CDR3 runs to 14 residues.

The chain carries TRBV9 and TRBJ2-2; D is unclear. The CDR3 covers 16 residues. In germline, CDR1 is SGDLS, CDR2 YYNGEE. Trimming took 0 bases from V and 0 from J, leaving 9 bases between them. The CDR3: CASSVGVRPNTGELFF. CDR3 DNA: TGTGCCAGCAGCGTAGGTGTCAGACCGAACACCGGGGAGCTGTTTTTT.

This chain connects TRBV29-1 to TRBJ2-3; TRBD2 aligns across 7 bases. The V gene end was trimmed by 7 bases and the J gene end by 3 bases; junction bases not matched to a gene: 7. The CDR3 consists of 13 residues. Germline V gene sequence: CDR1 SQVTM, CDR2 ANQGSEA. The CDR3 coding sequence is TGCAGCGCTGAGGCGGGGGTTACAGATACGCAGTATTTT. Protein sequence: CSAEAGVTDTQYF.

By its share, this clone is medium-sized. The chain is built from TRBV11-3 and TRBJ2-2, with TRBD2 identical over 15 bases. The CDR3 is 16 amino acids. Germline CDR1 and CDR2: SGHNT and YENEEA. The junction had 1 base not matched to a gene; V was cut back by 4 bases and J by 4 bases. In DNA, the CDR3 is TGTGCCAGCAGCTGGGGACTAGCGGGAGGCACCGGGGAGCTGTTTTTT. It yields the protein CASSWGLAGGTGELFF.

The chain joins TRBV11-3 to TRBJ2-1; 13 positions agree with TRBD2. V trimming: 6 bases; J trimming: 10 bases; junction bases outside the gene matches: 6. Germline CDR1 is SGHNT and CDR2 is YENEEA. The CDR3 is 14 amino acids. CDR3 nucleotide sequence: TGTGCCAGCAGACTAGCGGGGGGGCCGGAGGAGCAGTTCTTC. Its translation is CASRLAGGPEEQFF.

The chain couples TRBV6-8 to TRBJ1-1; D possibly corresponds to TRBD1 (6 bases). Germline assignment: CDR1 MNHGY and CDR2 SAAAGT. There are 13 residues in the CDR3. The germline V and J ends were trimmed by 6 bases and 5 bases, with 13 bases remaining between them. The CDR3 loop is CASSNTGQTEAFF. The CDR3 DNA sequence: TGTGCCAGCAGCAACACAGGGCAAACTGAAGCTTTCTTT.

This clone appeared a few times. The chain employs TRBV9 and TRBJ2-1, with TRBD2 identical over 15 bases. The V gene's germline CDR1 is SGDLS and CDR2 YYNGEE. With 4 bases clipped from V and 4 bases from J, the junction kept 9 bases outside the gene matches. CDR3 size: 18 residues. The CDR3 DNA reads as TGTGCCAGCAGCCAATCCGGGACTAGCGGGAGGCGATACAATGAGCAGTTCTTC. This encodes CASSQSGTSGRRYNEQFF.

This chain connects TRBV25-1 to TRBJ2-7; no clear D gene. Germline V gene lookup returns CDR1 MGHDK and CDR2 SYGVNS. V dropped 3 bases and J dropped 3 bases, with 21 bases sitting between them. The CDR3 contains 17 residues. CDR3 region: CASSDEGWPPGHYEQYF. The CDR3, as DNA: TGTGCCAGCAGTGACGAAGGTTGGCCACCCGGGCACTACGAGCAGTACTTC.

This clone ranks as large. CDR3 bases: TGTGCCTGGAGTGTAGGACAGGGGGTTTGGAATGAGCAGTTCTTC. It translates to CAWSVGQGVWNEQFF. V gene TRBV30 combines with J gene TRBJ2-1; 10 bases are shared with TRBD1. This CDR3 has 15 residues. The J segment lost 7 bases and the V segment lost 0 bases, leaving 6 bases of the junction unmatched. Germline V lookup: CDR1 GTSNPN, CDR2 SVGIG (reference sequence).

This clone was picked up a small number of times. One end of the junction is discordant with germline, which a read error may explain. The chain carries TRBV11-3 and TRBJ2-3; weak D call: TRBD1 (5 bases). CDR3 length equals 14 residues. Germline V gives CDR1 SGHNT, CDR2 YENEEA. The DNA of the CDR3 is TGTGCTAGCAGCTCAACCAGGGGCACAGATACGCAGTATTTT. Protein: CASSSTRGTDTQYF.

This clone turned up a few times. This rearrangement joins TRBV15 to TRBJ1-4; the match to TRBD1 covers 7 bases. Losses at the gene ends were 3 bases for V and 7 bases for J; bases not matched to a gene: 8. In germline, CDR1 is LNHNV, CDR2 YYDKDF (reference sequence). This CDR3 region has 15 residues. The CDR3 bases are TGTGCCACCAGCAGGGAACAGGGGAATAGTGAAAAACTGTTTTTT. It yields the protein CATSREQGNSEKLFF. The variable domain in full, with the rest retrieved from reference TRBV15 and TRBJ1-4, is DAMVIQNPRYQVTQFGKPVTLSCSQTLNHNVMYWYQQKSSQAPKLLFHYYDKDFNNEADTPDNFQSRRPNTSFCFLDIRSPGLGDTAMYLCATSREQGNSEKLFFGSGTQLSVL.